This T cell receptor (beta chain) was found in a study of blood T cell repertoires in COVID-19. Background on the study: T cells, B-cell-depleted T cells, or PBMCs supplied cDNA or gDNA.

This CDR3 spans 15 amino acids. Germline V gives CDR1 MNHEY, CDR2 SVGAGI. The germline V and J ends were trimmed by 6 bases and 5 bases, with 19 bases remaining between them. Living in under 30 US areas, the participants were between 18 and 89 years of age. Which cohort a participant joined came from the clinical history participants gave. Source study methods: The authors estimated nucleated cell counts from reference gene primer amplification. The data were produced by immunoSEQ multiplex PCR, yet TCRdb's version contains in-frame clones alone and is incomplete. V and J calls and clone size are as listed in that table; D and trimming were resolved from the DNA. Among 300,000 to 350,000 clones listed, around 91% were seen once.

The receptor was derived from a young woman with acute COVID-19. V usage is TRBV6-5 and J usage is TRBJ1-1, with D perhaps matching TRBD1 (5 bases). Sequenced input: PBMCs or T cells enriched from blood (not recorded which). CDR3 region: CASRSKGSWRTEAFF. The DNA of the CDR3 is TGTGCCAGCAGATCTAAGGGGTCCTGGAGAACTGAAGCTTTCTTT.